The present TCR beta chain was sequenced within a study of T cell repertoires in ileal Crohn's disease (dated by TCRdb to the late 2010s). Background for the entire study: Median disease duration was around 8 years, and about 40% of patients were identified as active smokers at the time of surgery. MI samples consisted of biopsies taken from the proximal margin of the surgical specimen. A total of about 170 mucosal samples from roughly 50 patients were sequenced, with samples obtained at several locations on the surgical specimen and at postoperative endoscopy. The study was conducted in parallel with a multicentre cohort that was designed to identify predictors of early endoscopic recurrence following ileocolonic resection. For commercial TCRB immunosequencing, around 500 nanograms of biopsy DNA were submitted for each sample. Every patient underwent surgery because of a complication, which was stricturing disease in about 61% and penetrating disease in about 40%. TCR repertoire analysis was done in 55 to 70 Crohn's disease patients from a prospective multicentre cohort. Endoscopic postoperative recurrence was defined as a Rutgeerts score above i0. Postoperative therapy was given to about half of the patients, with thiopurines administered to roughly twelve patients and anti-TNF agents administered to under 20 patients. The paper as a whole reports these results and caveats: Endoscopic recurrence was linked to a higher percentage of high-frequency clones at surgery, and recurrence occurred in every patient whose clonality exceeded 26.8% (18/57). Sorted CD8 T cells carried more high-frequency clones than CD4 T cells, suggesting mucosal expansions were mainly CD8. Mucosal CD4 and CD8 T cells were sorted and sequenced only in a subgroup of patients, whose size was not stated. Compared with non-smokers, patients who were active smokers at surgery showed a significantly higher proportion of clonal expansions (25.9% vs 17.9%, p=0.02).

With respect to this clone: Its target antigen remains unknown. The input lacks base qualities; no much larger clone sits a single base away.

The library came from the immunoSEQ multiplex PCR assay. Adaptive Biotechnology amplified the CDR3 regions from genomic DNA with a two-step multiplex PCR designed to control amplification bias. The first PCR used primers for every V and J gene segment; the second PCR added barcodes and Illumina adapters. CDR3 libraries were sequenced using an Illumina instrument. The authors processed their data as follows. Vendor-provided pipelines were combined with custom analysis of raw data in R/Bioconductor under R version 3.3.0. Clonality, ranging from 0 to 1, was calculated as the inverse of the normalised Shannon entropy of all productive clones. The repertoire share taken up by the top 100 clones defined high-frequency clones, and only clones that passed a 95% confidence test were kept. Overlap between samples was measured with the Morisita-Horn index, while repertoire diversity was measured with the Simpson index. What TCRdb holds here is the immuneACCESS table cut down to in-frame rearrangements. Part of the clones is not present; checked against another copy, under half of the missing clones reflect an unresolved V gene, and the others are unexplained. V and J calls and clone size are given by that table; D and trimming were obtained from the DNA. The sample profile shows almost 7,500 clones; 74% of them were found once. The ten largest clones capture around 10% of the sample.

The CDR3 numbers 18 residues from cysteine through phenylalanine. Left in the record is the CDR3 DNA by itself, 54 bases read in frame from the first base. Via the germline V gene, CDR1 is MDHEN and CDR2 SYDVKM. Ends trimmed: V by 4 bases, J by 8 bases; bases unmatched to a gene: 17. The sample's time point label, decoded: proximal margin of the surgical specimen (macroscopically non-inflamed). Adults with ileal or ileocolonic Crohn's disease and an indication for ileocolonic resection were eligible for inclusion. Whole ileal mucosal biopsies were stored frozen at -80°C before DNA extraction. Genomic DNA was extracted from frozen whole biopsies using a TRizol-based method and was quantified with a NanoDrop 2000 spectrophotometer.

Material for sequencing was ileal tissue. The sequence derives from an adult with Crohn's disease. In this chain, TRBV28 is recombined with TRBJ2-1; 10 junctional bases match TRBD2. The sequence in DNA is TGTGCCAGCAGTTCTACCTCACGAGTAGCGGGAGGTTTGGATGAGCAGTTCTTC. Its amino acids are CASSSTSRVAGGLDEQFF.